Presented here are 11 T cell receptor beta chains from one specimen sequenced in a study of shared T cell receptors in the human thymus. Here immunoSEQ multiplex PCR was the method, and the copy in TCRdb shows in-frame clones only, minus some. The repertoire holds some 700,000 clones, with approximately 90% as singletons. These same records also appear under a second study, on human thymus T cells.

The material sequenced was thymocytes. All receptors come from a boy younger than two with a congenital heart defect.

This clone has only one observation. The J gene is TRBJ1-1, the V gene TRBV4-2; possible D gene TRBD1, 6 bases. The CDR3 contains 19 residues. Germline CDR1 LGHNA, CDR2 YNFKEQ. Between the trimmed V and J ends, which lost 3 bases and 0 bases, there was a span of 23 bases. CDR3 in amino acids: CASSHPSYRVLPVNTEAFF. CDR3 bases: TGTGCCAGCAGCCACCCTTCTTACAGGGTTCTGCCAGTGAACACTGAAGCTTTCTTT.

This chain joins TRBV28 and TRBJ2-1, with 7 bases that match TRBD2. With V trimmed by 5 bases and J by 6 bases, 13 bases remained unmatched. Germline V gives CDR1 MDHEN, CDR2 SYDVKM. The CDR3 is made up of 16 amino acids. DNA of the CDR3: TGTGCCAGCAGTCCACCCCTGCGGGGAGGGTTCAATGAGCAGTTCTTC. Translated: CASSPPLRGGFNEQFF.

Details on this clone: Other DNA sequences in this specimen translate into the identical CDR3. The chain has TRBV5-1 and TRBJ2-6, with D possibly matching TRBD2 (5 bases). The V gene lost 5 bases and the J gene lost 0 bases, with 6 bases spanning the gap. CDR3 size: 14 residues. Germline CDR1 is SGHRS and CDR2 is YFSETQ. For the CDR3, the DNA is TGCGCCAGCAGTGGGAGCTCTGGGGCCAACGTCCTGACTTTC. It translates to CASSGSSGANVLTF.

The chain links TRBV6-5 to TRBJ2-1; D is possibly TRBD2 (6 bases). V lost 6 bases and J 8 bases, leaving 14 bases between the germline ends. There are 13 residues in the CDR3. Germline CDR1 and CDR2: MNHEY and SVGAGI. The CDR3, as DNA: TGTGCCAGCAGGGACTACCGGACTGATGAGCAGTTCTTC. It is translated as CASRDYRTDEQFF.

This CDR3 reads CASSLGGGETQYF. Here the CDR3 DNA reads TGTGCCAGCAGCTTAGGCGGCGGGGAGACCCAGTACTTC. The J gene is TRBJ2-5, the V gene TRBV11-2; D might be TRBD2 (5 bases). The CDR3 is 13 residues long. V was shortened by 1 base and J by 5 bases, with 8 bases between the two germline ends. The V gene's germline CDR1 is SGHAT and CDR2 FQNNGV.

The chain is built from TRBV27 and TRBJ2-1; TRBD1 agrees at 12 bases. CDR3 length: 17 amino acids. The ends lost 3 bases at V and 10 bases at J; junction bases unmatched: 13. Germline V lookup: CDR1 MNHEY, CDR2 SMNVEV (reference sequence). As DNA, the CDR3 is TGTGCCAGCAGTTTTCTTCCTAGGGGACAGGGGGCGGGGGAGCAGTTCTTC. Protein sequence: CASSFLPRGQGAGEQFF.

The V gene is TRBV5-1, the J gene TRBJ2-2, with TRBD2 identical over 7 bases. From germline, CDR1 is SGHRS and CDR2 YFSETQ. V shed 4 bases and J 4 bases; nucleotides not matched to a gene: 4. This CDR3 comprises 14 residues. For the CDR3, the DNA is TGCGCCAGCAGCCCTTCGGGGGGCACCGGGGAGCTGTTTTTT. Protein sequence: CASSPSGGTGELFF.

The rearrangement uses TRBV30 and TRBJ2-1; possibly TRBD2 for D (6 bases). CDR3 length: 13 amino acids. The germline gives CDR1 GTSNPN, CDR2 SVGIG (reference sequence). Trimming removed 5 bases at V and 6 bases at J, with 14 bases between. The CDR3 loop reads CAWCPGVGNEQFF. The DNA of the CDR3 is TGTGCCTGGTGCCCGGGAGTAGGCAATGAGCAGTTCTTC.

V gene TRBV6-5 combines with J gene TRBJ1-5; no firm D call. Between the trimmed V and J ends, which lost 1 base and 4 bases, there was a span of 11 bases. This CDR3 is built from 15 residues. Germline CDR1 reads MNHEY; CDR2 reads SVGAGI. CDR3 in amino acids: CASSYLGQPNQPQHF. DNA for the CDR3: TGTGCCAGCAGTTACTTGGGCCAGCCTAATCAGCCCCAGCATTTT.

The chain links TRBV2 to TRBJ1-3, with D unresolved. Germline loops: CDR1 SNHLY, CDR2 FYNNEI. The CDR3 contains 16 residues. Trimming left V 4 bases short and J 0 bases short, with 13 bases between. In DNA form, the CDR3 reads TGTGCCAGCAGTGTACAACAGCCGTTCTCTGGAAACACCATATATTTT. It codes for CASSVQQPFSGNTIYF.

The V gene is TRBV11-2, the J gene TRBJ2-7, with D perhaps matching TRBD1 (6 bases). The CDR3 extends over 15 amino acids. Trimming removed 5 bases from V and 2 bases from J, with 16 bases in between. Germline CDR1 and CDR2: SGHAT and FQNNGV. CDR3 sequence: CASSDQGPQPYEQYF. The CDR3 bases are TGTGCCAGCAGCGACCAGGGGCCCCAGCCCTACGAGCAGTACTTC. The full variable domain, in which reference TRBV11-2 and TRBJ2-7 provide the parts outside the CDR3, is EAGVAQSPRYKIIEKRQSVAFWCNPISGHATLYWYQQILGQGPKLLIQFQNNGVVDDSQLPKDRFSAERLKGVDSTLKIQPAKLEDSAVYLCASSDQGPQPYEQYFGPGTRLTVT.